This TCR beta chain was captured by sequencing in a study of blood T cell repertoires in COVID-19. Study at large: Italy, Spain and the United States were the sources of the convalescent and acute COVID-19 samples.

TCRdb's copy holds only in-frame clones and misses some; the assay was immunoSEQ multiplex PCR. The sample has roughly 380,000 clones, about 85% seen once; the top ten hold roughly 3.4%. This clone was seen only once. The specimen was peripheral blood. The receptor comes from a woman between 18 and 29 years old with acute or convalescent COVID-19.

Written as DNA, the CDR3 is TGTGCCAGCAGTTTGCTAACAGGGGTAGCTTTCTTT. It encodes CASSLLTGVAFF. The V gene is TRBV12-3 or TRBV12-4, the J gene TRBJ1-1, with 7 bases fitting TRBD1. V gave up 3 bases and J gave up 10 bases; unmatched junction bases: 5. The CDR3 totals 12 residues.